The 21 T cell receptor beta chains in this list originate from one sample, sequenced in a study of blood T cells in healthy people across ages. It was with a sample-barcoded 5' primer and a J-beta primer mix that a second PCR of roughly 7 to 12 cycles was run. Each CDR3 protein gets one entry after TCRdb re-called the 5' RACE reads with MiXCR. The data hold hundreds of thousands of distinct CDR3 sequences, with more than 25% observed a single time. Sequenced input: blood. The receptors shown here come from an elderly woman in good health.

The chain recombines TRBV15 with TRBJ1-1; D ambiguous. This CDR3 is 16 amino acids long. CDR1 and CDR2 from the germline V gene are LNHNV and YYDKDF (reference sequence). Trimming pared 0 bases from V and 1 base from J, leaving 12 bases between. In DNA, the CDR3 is TGTGCCACCAGCAGAGATCAGAGTGGAGGGAACACTGAAGCTTTCTTT. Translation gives CATSRDQSGGNTEAFF.

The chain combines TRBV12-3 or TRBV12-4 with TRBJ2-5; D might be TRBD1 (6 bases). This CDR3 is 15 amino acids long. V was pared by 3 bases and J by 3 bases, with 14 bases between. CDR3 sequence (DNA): TGTGCCAGCAGTTTCTTAGGACAGTCAGAAGAGACCCAGTACTTC. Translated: CASSFLGQSEETQYF.

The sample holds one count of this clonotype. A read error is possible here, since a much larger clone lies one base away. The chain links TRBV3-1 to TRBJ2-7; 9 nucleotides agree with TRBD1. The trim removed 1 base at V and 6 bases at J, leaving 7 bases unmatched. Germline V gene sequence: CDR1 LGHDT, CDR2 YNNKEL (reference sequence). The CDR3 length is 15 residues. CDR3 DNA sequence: TGTGCCAGCAGCCAAGCCGGGACAGGGCCGTGCGAGCAGTACTTC. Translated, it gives CASSQAGTGPCEQYF.

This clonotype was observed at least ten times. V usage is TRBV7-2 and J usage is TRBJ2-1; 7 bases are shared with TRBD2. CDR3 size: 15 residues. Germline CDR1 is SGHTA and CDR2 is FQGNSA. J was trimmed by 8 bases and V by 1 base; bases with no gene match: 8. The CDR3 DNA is TGTGCCAGCAGCTTAGATCGCGGGACTAATGATGAGCAGTTCTTC. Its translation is CASSLDRGTNDEQFF.

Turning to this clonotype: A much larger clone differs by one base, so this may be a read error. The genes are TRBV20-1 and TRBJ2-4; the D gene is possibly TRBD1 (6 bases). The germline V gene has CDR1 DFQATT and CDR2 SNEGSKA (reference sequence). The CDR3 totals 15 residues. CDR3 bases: TGCAGTGCTCTCGGGACCCCAAAACAGGGAAACATTGAGTACTTC. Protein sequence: CSALGTPKQGNIEYF.

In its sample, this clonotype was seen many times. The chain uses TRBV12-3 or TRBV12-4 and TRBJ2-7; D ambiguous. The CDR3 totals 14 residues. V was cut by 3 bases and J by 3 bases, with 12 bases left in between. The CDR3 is CASSFRADNYEQYF. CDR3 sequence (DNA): TGTGCCAGCAGTTTCCGGGCAGACAACTACGAGCAGTACTTC.

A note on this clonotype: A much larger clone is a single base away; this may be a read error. CDR3 amino acids: CSARKAVGSNEKLFF. The CDR3 nucleotides are TGCAGCGCTAGAAAGGCAGTGGGGTCTAATGAAAAACTGTTTTTT. The chain links TRBV20-1 to TRBJ1-4; no definite D call. Germline CDR1 and CDR2: DFQATT and SNEGSKA (reference sequence). The CDR3 runs 15 residues.

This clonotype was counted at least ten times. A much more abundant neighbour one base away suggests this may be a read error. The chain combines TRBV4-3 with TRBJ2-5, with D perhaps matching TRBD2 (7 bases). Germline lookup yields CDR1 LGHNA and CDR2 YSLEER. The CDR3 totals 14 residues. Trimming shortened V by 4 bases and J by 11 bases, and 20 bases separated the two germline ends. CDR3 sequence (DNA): TGCGCCAGCAGCCCAGGGTGGGGGGGCAATGAGCAGTACTTC. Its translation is CASSPGWGGNEQYF.

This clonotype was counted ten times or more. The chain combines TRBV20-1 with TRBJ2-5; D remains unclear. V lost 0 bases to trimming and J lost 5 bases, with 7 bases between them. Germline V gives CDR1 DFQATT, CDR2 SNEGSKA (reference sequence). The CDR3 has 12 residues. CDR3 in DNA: TGCAGTGCTAGAGATCGATTGGAGACCCAGTACTTC. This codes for CSARDRLETQYF.

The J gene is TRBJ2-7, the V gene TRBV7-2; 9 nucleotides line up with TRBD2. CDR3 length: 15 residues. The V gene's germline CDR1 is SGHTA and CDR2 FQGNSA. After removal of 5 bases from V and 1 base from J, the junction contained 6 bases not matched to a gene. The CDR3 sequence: CASSPGLAFSYEQYF. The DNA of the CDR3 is TGTGCCAGCAGCCCAGGACTAGCGTTTTCCTACGAGCAGTACTTC.

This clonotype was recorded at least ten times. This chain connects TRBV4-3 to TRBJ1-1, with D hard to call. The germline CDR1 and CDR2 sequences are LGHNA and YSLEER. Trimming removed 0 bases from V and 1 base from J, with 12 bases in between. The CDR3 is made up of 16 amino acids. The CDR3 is CASSQDPTLKNTEAFF. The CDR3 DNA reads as TGCGCCAGCAGCCAAGACCCGACCCTAAAGAACACTGAAGCTTTCTTT.

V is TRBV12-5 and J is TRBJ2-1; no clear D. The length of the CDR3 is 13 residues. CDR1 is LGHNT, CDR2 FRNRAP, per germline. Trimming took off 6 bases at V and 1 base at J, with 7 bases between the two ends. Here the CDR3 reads CASGQYSYNEQFF. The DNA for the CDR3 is TGTGCTAGTGGACAATATTCCTACAATGAGCAGTTCTTC.

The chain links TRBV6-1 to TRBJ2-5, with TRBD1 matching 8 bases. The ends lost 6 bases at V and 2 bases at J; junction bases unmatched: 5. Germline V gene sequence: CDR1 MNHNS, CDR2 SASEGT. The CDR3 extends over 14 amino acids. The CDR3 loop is CASRATGAQETQYF. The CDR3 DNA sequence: TGTGCCAGCAGAGCGACAGGGGCTCAAGAGACCCAGTACTTC.

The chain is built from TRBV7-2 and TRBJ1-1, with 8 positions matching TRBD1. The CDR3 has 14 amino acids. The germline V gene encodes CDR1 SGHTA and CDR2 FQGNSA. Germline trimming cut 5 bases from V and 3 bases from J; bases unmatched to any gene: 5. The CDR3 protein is CASSVQGVDTEAFF. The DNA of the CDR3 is TGTGCCAGCAGCGTACAGGGGGTGGACACTGAAGCTTTCTTT.

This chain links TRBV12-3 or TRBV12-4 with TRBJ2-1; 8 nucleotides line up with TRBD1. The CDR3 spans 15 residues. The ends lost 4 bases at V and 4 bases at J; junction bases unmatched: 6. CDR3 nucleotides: TGTGCCAGCAGTTCCGGACAGGGAAGATACAATGAGCAGTTCTTC. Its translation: CASSSGQGRYNEQFF.

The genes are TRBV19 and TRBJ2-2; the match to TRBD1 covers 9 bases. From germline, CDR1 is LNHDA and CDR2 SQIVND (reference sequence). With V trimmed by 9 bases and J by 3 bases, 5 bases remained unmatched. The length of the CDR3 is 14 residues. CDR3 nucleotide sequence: TGTGCCAGCAGAGACAGGGGGTACACCGGGGAGCTGTTTTTT. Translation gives CASRDRGYTGELFF.

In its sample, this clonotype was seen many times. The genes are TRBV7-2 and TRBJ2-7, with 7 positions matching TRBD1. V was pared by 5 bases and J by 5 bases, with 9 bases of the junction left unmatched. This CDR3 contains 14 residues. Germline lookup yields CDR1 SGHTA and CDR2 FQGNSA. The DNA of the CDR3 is TGTGCCAGCAGCGGGACAGTCGCACGCCACGAGCAGTACTTC. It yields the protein CASSGTVARHEQYF. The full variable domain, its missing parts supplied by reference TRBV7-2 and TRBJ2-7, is GAGVSQSPSNKVTEKGKDVELRCDPISGHTALYWYRQSLGQGLEFLIYFQGNSAPDKSGLPSDRFSAERTGGSVSTLTIQRTQQEDSAVYLCASSGTVARHEQYFGPGTRLTVT.

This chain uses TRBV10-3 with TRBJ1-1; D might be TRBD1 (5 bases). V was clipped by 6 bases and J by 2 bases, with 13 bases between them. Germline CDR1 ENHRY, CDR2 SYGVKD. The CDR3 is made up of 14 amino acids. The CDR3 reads CAIRSSDTNTEAFF. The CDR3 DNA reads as TGTGCCATCAGGTCATCGGACACCAACACTGAAGCTTTCTTT.

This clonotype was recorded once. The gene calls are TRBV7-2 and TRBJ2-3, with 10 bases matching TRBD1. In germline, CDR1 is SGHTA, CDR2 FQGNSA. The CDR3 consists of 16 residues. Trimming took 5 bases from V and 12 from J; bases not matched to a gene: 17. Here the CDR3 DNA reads TGTGCCAGCAGCGGGGTGTCGACAGGGGGCGCGAATGCACAGTATTTT. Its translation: CASSGVSTGGANAQYF.

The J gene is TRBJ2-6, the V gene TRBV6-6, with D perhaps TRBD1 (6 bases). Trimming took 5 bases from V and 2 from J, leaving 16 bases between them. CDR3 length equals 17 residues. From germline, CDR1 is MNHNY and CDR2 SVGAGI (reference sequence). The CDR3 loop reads CASSTGYFFPGANVLTF. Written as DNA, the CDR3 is TGTGCCAGCAGTACAGGGTATTTTTTCCCTGGGGCCAACGTCCTGACTTTC.

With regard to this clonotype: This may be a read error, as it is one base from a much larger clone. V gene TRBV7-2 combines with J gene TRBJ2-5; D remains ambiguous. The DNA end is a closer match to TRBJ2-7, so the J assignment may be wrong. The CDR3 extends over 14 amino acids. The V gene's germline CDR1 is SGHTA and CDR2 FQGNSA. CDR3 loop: CASSLGSLRYEQYF. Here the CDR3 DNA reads TGTGCCAGCAGCTTAGGGTCTCTACGTTACGAGCAGTACTTC.